Listed below are T cell receptor beta chains from one sample, sequenced in a study of cytomegalovirus exposure and HLA in healthy donors. Produced via immunoSEQ multiplex PCR; TCRdb's table is partial and in-frame only. This table has approximately 260,000 clones, approximately 83% appearing once. Sequences were obtained from PBMCs. These receptors were collected from a woman in her twenties or thirties in good health and CMV-seropositive. The CDR3 runs from the conserved cysteine through the conserved F or W. A D gene is named only where the DNA matches it firmly. Some rows mark clone size as missing; the rest say once, few, many or name a class of expanded clone.

j_call: TRBJ1-2; clone_size: once; d_call: -; v_call: TRBV27; cdr3_nt: TGTGCCAGCAGCAGGGCTTCTACCACTTATTATGGCTACACCTTC; cdr3_aa: CASSRASTTYYGYTF
j_call: TRBJ1-1; clone_size: -; d_call: -; v_call: TRBV30; cdr3_nt: TGTGCCTGGAGTGACGCGGCCACTGAAGCTTTCTTT; cdr3_aa: CAWSDAATEAFF
j_call: TRBJ1-1; clone_size: -; d_call: -; v_call: TRBV14; cdr3_nt: TGTGCCAGCAGCCAAATACTCCAGGGGAGAGCTTTCTTT; cdr3_aa: CASSQILQGRAFF
j_call: TRBJ1-2; clone_size: -; d_call: -; v_call: TRBV7-3; cdr3_nt: TGTGCCAGCAGCTTTCCGGCGGGGCATGGCTACACCTTC; cdr3_aa: CASSFPAGHGYTF
j_call: TRBJ2-5; clone_size: -; d_call: TRBD2; v_call: TRBV29-1; cdr3_nt: TGCAGCGTTACGGCGGGACTAGCGGGGTCCGGGACCCAGTACTTC; cdr3_aa: CSVTAGLAGSGTQYF
j_call: TRBJ2-3; clone_size: -; d_call: -; v_call: TRBV5-1; cdr3_nt: TGCGCCAGCAGCTACGAAGCTAGCACAGATACGCAGTATTTT; cdr3_aa: CASSYEASTDTQYF
j_call: TRBJ1-1; clone_size: -; d_call: -; v_call: TRBV7-8; cdr3_nt: TGTGCCAGCAGCTTACATGTGTGGGGTCAGGGCAACACTGAAGCTTTCTTT; cdr3_aa: CASSLHVWGQGNTEAFF
j_call: TRBJ2-3; clone_size: -; d_call: TRBD2; v_call: TRBV5-4; cdr3_nt: TGTGCCAGCCTTAGCGGGAGTGCAGATACGCAGTATTTT; cdr3_aa: CASLSGSADTQYF
j_call: TRBJ2-7; clone_size: once; d_call: TRBD2; v_call: TRBV7-2; cdr3_nt: TGTGCCAGCAGCTCACGGACTAGCGGGTCCTCCTACGAGCAGTACTTC; cdr3_aa: CASSSRTSGSSYEQYF
j_call: TRBJ2-3; clone_size: -; d_call: -; v_call: TRBV2; cdr3_nt: TGTGCCAGCACCCCCTTGGACAGTAGGACAGATACGCAGTATTTT; cdr3_aa: CASTPLDSRTDTQYF
j_call: TRBJ2-1; clone_size: -; d_call: -; v_call: TRBV18; cdr3_nt: TGTGCCAGCTCACCATTCGTGGCACAGGGGGGGAATGAGCAGTTCTTC; cdr3_aa: CASSPFVAQGGNEQFF
j_call: TRBJ2-2; clone_size: few; d_call: -; v_call: TRBV2; cdr3_nt: TGTGCCAGCAGTTACTCAACCGGGGAGCTGTTTTTT; cdr3_aa: CASSYSTGELFF
j_call: TRBJ1-2; clone_size: -; d_call: -; v_call: TRBV6-6; cdr3_nt: TGTGCCAGCAGTTACTCTGGGGGCGACGATGGCTACACCTTC; cdr3_aa: CASSYSGGDDGYTF
j_call: TRBJ2-1; clone_size: once; d_call: -; v_call: TRBV4-2; cdr3_nt: TGTGCCAGCAGCCAAGGTCTCGCGCGTACTGAGCAGTTCTTC; cdr3_aa: CASSQGLARTEQFF
j_call: TRBJ2-1; clone_size: -; d_call: TRBD1; v_call: TRBV27; cdr3_nt: TGTGCCAGCAGTCTTCCCGGGACAGTCTACAATGAGCAGTTCTTC; cdr3_aa: CASSLPGTVYNEQFF
j_call: TRBJ2-7; clone_size: -; d_call: TRBD1; v_call: TRBV18; cdr3_nt: TGTGCCAGCTCACCACCCGGGACAGGGGGCTACGAGCAGTACTTC; cdr3_aa: CASSPPGTGGYEQYF
j_call: TRBJ2-5; clone_size: -; d_call: -; v_call: TRBV5-4; cdr3_nt: TGTGCCAGCAGCCCAAGGCTGGGGGAGTTAAGGGGGGAGACCCAGTACTTC; cdr3_aa: CASSPRLGELRGETQYF
j_call: TRBJ2-1; clone_size: once; d_call: -; v_call: TRBV11-2; cdr3_nt: TGTGCCAGCAGCCCTCACAGGGTTGAGCAGTTCTTC; cdr3_aa: CASSPHRVEQFF
j_call: TRBJ1-2; clone_size: -; d_call: TRBD1; v_call: TRBV6-6; cdr3_nt: TGTGCCAGCAGTTACGGTACAGGGGTCGTGGATGGCTACACCTTC; cdr3_aa: CASSYGTGVVDGYTF
j_call: TRBJ2-3; clone_size: -; d_call: TRBD1; v_call: TRBV10-1; cdr3_nt: TGCGCCAGCCCGGCCAGGGGGCGCCCAGATACGCAGTATTTT; cdr3_aa: CASPARGRPDTQYF
j_call: TRBJ2-7; clone_size: -; d_call: TRBD2; v_call: TRBV27; cdr3_nt: TGTGCCAGCAGAGGACTAGCGGGACGAGGCGAGCAATACTTC; cdr3_aa: CASRGLAGRGEQYF
j_call: TRBJ1-5; clone_size: -; d_call: -; v_call: TRBV5-1; cdr3_nt: TGCGCCAGCAGCCGGGACTGGAATCAGCCCCAGCATTTT; cdr3_aa: CASSRDWNQPQHF
j_call: TRBJ1-2; clone_size: -; d_call: TRBD1; v_call: TRBV9; cdr3_nt: TGTGCCAGCAGCGGATGGGACAGGGTGGACTATGGCTACACCTTC; cdr3_aa: CASSGWDRVDYGYTF
j_call: TRBJ2-1; clone_size: -; d_call: TRBD2; v_call: TRBV7-9; cdr3_nt: TGTGCCAGCAGCTTATGGGCTAGCGGGACTTTTTCCTCCTACAATGAGCAGTTCTTC; cdr3_aa: CASSLWASGTFSSYNEQFF
j_call: TRBJ2-3; clone_size: -; d_call: -; v_call: TRBV5-1; cdr3_nt: TGCGCCAGCAGCTTGGCTCTAGCGTTAGATACGCAGTATTTT; cdr3_aa: CASSLALALDTQYF
j_call: TRBJ2-2; clone_size: -; d_call: -; v_call: TRBV5-6; cdr3_nt: TGTGCCAGCAGCGAGGCGGTAACAGGGTCGACCGGGGAGCTGTTTTTT; cdr3_aa: CASSEAVTGSTGELFF